This entry lists 17 T cell receptor beta chains sequenced from one sample in a study of Ad26.COV2.S vaccination and SARS-CoV-2 variants. The treatment is: over 15 received Ad26.COV2.S at low or high dose, single or two shots; about 5 received placebo; per-sample allocation not given. Sampling occurred on day 63 after the first vaccine or placebo injection. The data were produced by immunoSEQ multiplex PCR, yet TCRdb's version contains in-frame clones alone and is incomplete. The sample records hundreds of thousands of clones, around 92% being singletons. Sequencing was performed on peripheral blood, taken in a trial of Ad26.COV2.S vaccine versus placebo. These receptors originate from a person aged 18-65 years who received the Ad26.COV2.S COVID-19 vaccine or a placebo.

CDR3 nucleotide sequence: TGTGCCAGCTCCCCCCGCGGGGCCACTAATGAAAAACTGTTTTTT. The encoded protein is CASSPRGATNEKLFF. The V call is TRBV18, the J call TRBJ1-4, with a tentative D call TRBD1 (5 bases). Germline V gene data show CDR1 as KGHSH and CDR2 as LQKENI. This CDR3 contains 15 residues. V lost 6 bases and J lost 2, with 13 bases in between.

The rearrangement uses TRBV6-1 and TRBJ1-2; 9 nucleotides align to TRBD1. The CDR3 totals 13 residues. In germline, CDR1 is MNHNS, CDR2 SASEGT. V trimming: 7 bases; J trimming: 8 bases; junction bases outside the gene matches: 8. DNA of the CDR3: TGTGCCAGCACCCAAGGGACAGGGCGAGGCTACACCTTC. It encodes CASTQGTGRGYTF.

Here the CDR3 DNA reads TGTGCCAGCAGCTCAGCGGGGGGTACGTGGAATACGCAGTATTTT. It specifies CASSSAGGTWNTQYF. The V and J genes are TRBV7-3 and TRBJ2-3, with 9 bases fitting TRBD2. The CDR3 sequence is 15 residues long. The germline V gene has CDR1 SGHTA and CDR2 FQGTGA. Losses at the gene ends were 4 bases for V and 7 bases for J; bases not matched to a gene: 9.

A note on this clone: Other DNA sequences in the sample encode the same CDR3. This chain links TRBV18 with TRBJ2-1; TRBD2 matches 7 bases. Germline values: CDR1 KGHSH, CDR2 LQKENI. The CDR3 totals 15 residues. The junction had 1 base not matched to a gene; V was cut back by 2 bases and J by 0 bases. CDR3 coding DNA: TGTGCCAGCTCACCAGGCGGGAGCTCCTACAATGAGCAGTTCTTC. It encodes CASSPGGSSYNEQFF.

V usage is TRBV7-2 and J usage is TRBJ2-7; 7 nucleotides agree with TRBD1. The J segment lost 7 bases and the V segment lost 6 bases, leaving 9 bases of the junction unmatched. The CDR3 has 13 amino acids. Germline values: CDR1 SGHTA, CDR2 FQGNSA. DNA of the CDR3: TGTGCCAGCAGTTGGGACAGACTGAGGGAGCAGTACTTC. Its translation: CASSWDRLREQYF.

This chain links TRBV18 with TRBJ2-7; 7 positions agree with TRBD1. This CDR3 comprises 15 residues. The germline CDR1 and CDR2 sequences are KGHSH and LQKENI. V lost 3 bases, J lost 3 bases, and 8 bases stayed unmatched. This CDR3 is CASSPSGTEVYEQYF. The DNA for the CDR3 is TGTGCCAGCTCACCTTCCGGGACAGAGGTCTACGAGCAGTACTTC.

This sequence joins TRBV18 and TRBJ2-5; D ambiguous. Between the trimmed V and J ends, which lost 3 bases and 4 bases, there was a span of 15 bases. Germline V gene sequence: CDR1 KGHSH, CDR2 LQKENI. The length of the CDR3 is 15 residues. DNA of the CDR3: TGTGCCAGCTCACCGAACAGAGCGACGGGAGAGACCCAGTACTTC. It is translated as CASSPNRATGETQYF.

This clone was found once. This chain connects TRBV5-4 to TRBJ1-1; TRBD1 matches 9 bases. There are 18 residues in the CDR3. From germline, CDR1 is SGHNT and CDR2 YYREEE (reference sequence). The V and J ends lost 4 bases and 4 bases, in that order; junction bases with no gene match: 17. The CDR3 here is CASSAPGQGPKRATEAFF. CDR3 in DNA: TGTGCCAGCAGCGCACCGGGACAGGGACCAAAAAGGGCCACTGAAGCTTTCTTT.

The rearrangement uses TRBV7-9 and TRBJ1-3; D is unresolved. Germline-derived CDR1 and CDR2 are SEHNR and FQNEAQ (reference sequence). The CDR3 loop spans 15 amino acids. V dropped 5 bases and J dropped 0 bases, with 11 bases sitting between them. The CDR3 sequence is CASSPSGRSGNTIYF. In nucleotides, the CDR3 is TGTGCCAGCAGCCCAAGCGGTCGCTCTGGAAACACCATATATTTT.

V and J are TRBV11-3 and TRBJ2-3, with unresolved D. The germline V gene has CDR1 SGHNT and CDR2 YENEEA. This CDR3 spans 15 amino acids. Trimming took 2 bases from V and 2 from J, leaving 11 bases between them. CDR3 coding DNA: TGTGCCAGCAGCTTAATTGGCAGCAACACAGATACGCAGTATTTT. This encodes CASSLIGSNTDTQYF.

For this clone: At one boundary the junction diverges from the germline segment, which might be a read error. The chain couples TRBV7-2 to TRBJ2-2, with D unresolved. The CDR3 length is 12 residues. Germline values: CDR1 SGHTA, CDR2 FQGNSA. The CDR3 loop reads CASSLLTEELFF. CDR3 DNA: TGTGCCAGCAGCCTCCTGACCGAGGAGCTGTTTTTT.

This sequence joins TRBV7-6 and TRBJ2-1; TRBD2 agrees at 7 bases. This CDR3 is built from 15 residues. V was clipped by 1 base and J by 3 bases; unmatched bases: 3. The germline V gene has CDR1 SGHVS and CDR2 FNYEAQ. The CDR3 nucleotides are TGTGCCAGCAGCTTAGGCGGGGGAGGCTACAATGAGCAGTTCTTC. Its protein is CASSLGGGGYNEQFF.

The chain joins TRBV10-3 to TRBJ1-1, with a weak D call TRBD1 (5 bases). Germline V gives CDR1 ENHRY, CDR2 SYGVKD. V lost 7 bases to trimming and J lost 1 base, with 10 bases between them. The CDR3 has 13 residues. CDR3 amino acids: CAIMRGENTEAFF. The CDR3 region has the DNA TGTGCCATCATGAGAGGGGAGAACACTGAAGCTTTCTTT.

J is TRBJ1-3 and V is TRBV5-6; D remains ambiguous. Trimming pared 3 bases from V and 1 base from J, leaving 5 bases between. The CDR3 has 13 residues. CDR1 is SGHDT, CDR2 YYEEEE, per germline. The CDR3 region has the DNA TGTGCCAGCAGCTGGGGTTCTGGAAACACCATATATTTT. As protein: CASSWGSGNTIYF. Filled out from reference TRBV5-6 and TRBJ1-3, the complete variable domain reads DAGVTQSPTHLIKTRGQQVTLRCSPKSGHDTVSWYQQALGQGPQFIFQYYEEEERQRGNFPDRFSGHQFPNYSSELNVNALLLGDSALYLCASSWGSGNTIYFGEGSWLTVV.

The chain is built from TRBV7-8 and TRBJ2-3, with D possibly being TRBD1 (6 bases). V was trimmed by 7 bases and J by 2 bases, leaving 22 bases between them. The V gene's germline CDR1 is SGHVS and CDR2 FQNEAQ. This CDR3 is 17 amino acids long. The CDR3 is CASTPWRLTGTTDTQYF. CDR3 in DNA: TGTGCCAGCACCCCTTGGCGCCTCACAGGGACCACAGATACGCAGTATTTT.

The chain combines TRBV7-9 with TRBJ1-2; 7 positions match TRBD1. This CDR3 is built from 16 residues. Germline lookup yields CDR1 SEHNR and CDR2 FQNEAQ (reference sequence). V lost 3 bases to trimming and J lost 4 bases; unmatched junction nucleotides: 11. The chain's CDR3 is CASSFSSTGIIYGYTF. The CDR3 nucleotides are TGTGCCAGCAGCTTTAGTTCGACAGGGATAATCTATGGCTACACCTTC.

The chain recombines TRBV28 with TRBJ2-4, with D perhaps matching TRBD2 (6 bases). CDR1 MDHEN and CDR2 SYDVKM come from the germline V gene. V was trimmed by 7 bases and J by 8 bases, leaving 15 bases between them. The CDR3 sequence is 13 residues long. The CDR3 sequence is CASMGGRVDIQYF. The CDR3 nucleotides are TGTGCCAGCATGGGGGGTCGGGTAGACATTCAGTACTTC.